What follows describes a single TCR beta chain. The target antigen is unknown. The CDR3 is made up of 14 amino acids. Germline V lookup: CDR1 MNHEY, CDR2 SMNVEV (reference sequence). Trimming took off 4 bases at V and 7 bases at J, with 16 bases between the two ends. Two or more post-ART PBMC samples, plus at least one pre-ART sample, were available for each donor. There were 1-10 million cryopreserved PBMC in the samples before DNA extraction. They ran version v3.0 of the immunoSEQ assay at survey level. Profiled with immunoSEQ multiplex PCR; TCRdb holds only in-frame clones, not every one. Counted here are around 20,000 clones, approximately 86% occurring once; the ten biggest clones make up roughly 3.9%. The data stem from a study of long-term antiretroviral therapy in people with HIV. Overall study findings and caveats: Before ART, certain clones expanded, and these dominated the repertoire at all time points.

The rearrangement uses TRBV27 and TRBJ1-2; D is unresolved. The receptor was isolated from a man younger than 35 with HIV. The starting material was unsorted PBMCs, obtained approximately 4 years after starting antiretroviral therapy. The CDR3 nucleotides read TGTGCCAGCAGTTACCAAGCCTGGACGGGTGGCTACACCTTC. This gives the protein CASSYQAWTGGYTF.